This TCR beta chain was obtained from a study of naive and memory T cell subsets. Broader study findings: Clonotypes here are unpaired alpha or beta chain sequences. Naive repertoires, especially CD8, held a few larger clonotypes, possibly memory cells re-expressing CD45RA. There was no ground truth to check naive and memory subset results. TCR abundance followed a power law differing between naive and memory subsets.

J gave up 4 bases and V 3 bases, and 7 bases lay outside the gene matches. Germline CDR1 reads LGHNA; CDR2 reads YNFKEQ. The CDR3 covers 16 residues. An equimolar mix of two oligonucleotides served as the beta constant-region primer for TRBC1 and TRBC2. Ligated cDNA was amplified by four rounds of PCR with nested alpha and beta constant-region primers and SP2. TCRdb re-derived calls from the UMI-ligation and nested PCR reads in MiXCR, one entry per CDR3 protein. The sample has tens of thousands of distinct CDR3 sequences, about 11% seen once. Concerning this clonotype itself: Its antigen remains unknown.

CD8 T cells were positively selected from what remained after CD4 positive selection. This sequence originates from a human donor in good health. The chain combines TRBV4-2 with TRBJ1-2; TRBD1 matches 11 bases. What was sequenced was naive CD4+ T cells from blood. The CDR3 coding sequence is TGTGCCAGCAGCCAGGAACCGGGACAGGGGGTCTATGGCTACACCTTC. It codes for CASSQEPGQGVYGYTF.